This entry is about one T cell receptor (beta chain). Its antigen is currently unknown. Profiled with immunoSEQ multiplex PCR; TCRdb holds only in-frame clones, not every one. The sample shows 400,000 to 500,000 clones, around 80% of them seen only once. The data stem from a study of shared clonotypes between healthy human individuals. Study conclusions and caveats: Donor scarcity curtailed the genetic and exposure-history diversity represented herein. Read depth was anticipated to influence clonotype sharing among donors.

J lost 0 bases, V lost 7 bases, and 3 bases had no gene match. The V gene's germline CDR1 is ENHRY and CDR2 SYGVKD. The CDR3 sequence is 14 residues long. Nashville, Tennessee was home to all donors, who were Caucasian adults. Roughly 90 million PBMCs served as the genomic DNA source for unsorted samples. This clonotype was obtained from a woman in her forties in good health. Some clones in this sample may be carry-over from other donors' samples. The sequenced sample consisted of PBMCs. The V gene is TRBV10-3, the J gene TRBJ1-3, with 7 bases identical to TRBD1. CDR3 sequence reads: CAITRDSSGNTIYF. For the CDR3, the DNA is TGTGCCATCACCAGGGACAGCTCTGGAAACACCATATATTTT.